These 13 T cell receptor beta chains originate from one sample sequenced in a study of spatial heterogeneity in lung cancer. Using its own MiXCR run on the 5' RACE reads, TCRdb lists one record per CDR3 protein. The table records 35,000 to 55,000 distinct CDR3 sequences, 6.8% of them present only once. Time point: sample taken at primary tumor resection. The sequencing here drew on PBMCs, taken at surgery. Every receptor here comes from a female donor with early-stage non-small cell lung cancer.

This clonotype has a count of ten or more. The rearrangement uses TRBV9 and TRBJ1-3, with D possibly being TRBD1 (5 bases). This CDR3 is built from 17 residues. V gave up 4 bases and J gave up 0 bases, with 17 bases separating them. The germline V gene has CDR1 SGDLS and CDR2 YYNGEE. CDR3 DNA: TGTGCCAGCAGCTTTGGAGGGGCCTTCTTCTCTGGAAACACCATATATTTT. Translated: CASSFGGAFFSGNTIYF.

This chain links TRBV4-3 with TRBJ2-7; TRBD1 might be the D (6 bases). V lost 4 bases to trimming and J lost 6 bases, with 19 bases between them. The CDR3 consists of 15 residues. CDR1 is LGHNA and CDR2 is YSLEER in the germline V gene. CDR3 sequence (DNA): TGCGCCAGCAGCCTGGAACAGGGTCAACTACTCGAGCAGTACTTC. It codes for CASSLEQGQLLEQYF.

The genes are TRBV5-1 and TRBJ2-7; 10 nucleotides align to TRBD2. Losses at the gene ends were 0 bases for V and 5 bases for J; bases not matched to a gene: 8. The CDR3 is made up of 16 amino acids. Looked up from germline, CDR1 is SGHRS and CDR2 is YFSETQ. The DNA of the CDR3 is TGCGCCAGCAGCTTGGTCCCCAGCGGGGGGGCCAACGAGCAGTACTTC. Translating gives CASSLVPSGGANEQYF.

In this sample, this clonotype turned up many times. The V and J genes are TRBV12-3 or TRBV12-4 and TRBJ2-2; D is undetermined. Trimming stripped 6 bases from V and 6 bases from J, with 14 bases between. This CDR3 is built from 14 residues. In nucleotides, the CDR3 is TGTGCCAGCAGCCTTGCTGAGTATGCCGGGGAGCTGTTTTTT. Translation gives CASSLAEYAGELFF.

This clonotype has at least ten counts. The rearrangement joins TRBV6-1 to TRBJ2-3; possible D gene TRBD1, 7 bases. The CDR3 length is 15 residues. With 4 bases removed from V and 0 bases from J, the gap between germline ends came to 11 bases. The germline gives CDR1 MNHNS, CDR2 SASEGT. CDR3 coding DNA: TGTGCCAGCAGTGGTCAGGGGGGAAGCACAGATACGCAGTATTTT. Translated: CASSGQGGSTDTQYF.

There are many counts of this clonotype. The chain employs TRBV29-1 and TRBJ2-3, with 10 bases identical to TRBD2. This CDR3 is 14 amino acids long. Germline V gene lookup returns CDR1 SQVTM and CDR2 ANQGSEA. Trimming cost V 7 bases and J 1 base; bases outside gene matches: 5. CDR3 protein: CSGDTSGGTDTQYF. DNA of the CDR3: TGCAGCGGCGATACTAGCGGGGGCACAGATACGCAGTATTTT.

This clonotype turned up a few times. The rearrangement joins TRBV9 to TRBJ2-7, with 10 bases fitting TRBD1. With 4 bases clipped from V and 5 bases from J, the junction kept 6 bases outside the gene matches. CDR3 length equals 14 residues. Germline-derived CDR1 and CDR2 are SGDLS and YYNGEE. Written as DNA, the CDR3 is TGTGCCAGCAGCACGGGACAGGGGTTCCACGAGCAGTACTTC. Amino acids: CASSTGQGFHEQYF.

In its sample, this clonotype was seen many times. The rearrangement uses TRBV12-3 or TRBV12-4 and TRBJ2-7; no firm D call. Trimming stripped 5 bases from V and 6 bases from J, with 11 bases between. The CDR3 is made up of 12 amino acids. CDR3 in amino acids: CASSGPGPEQYF. The CDR3, as DNA: TGTGCCAGCAGTGGTCCCGGGCCCGAGCAGTACTTC.

This chain joins TRBV4-1 and TRBJ2-2; D may be TRBD1 (6 bases). This CDR3 spans 16 amino acids. Germline assignment: CDR1 MGHRA and CDR2 YSYEKL. Trimming shortened V by 1 base and J by 7 bases, and 16 bases separated the two germline ends. Written as DNA, the CDR3 is TGCGCCAGCAGCCAAGGCCCACAGGGTTTTGGCGGGGAGCTGTTTTTT. It codes for CASSQGPQGFGGELFF.

This clonotype was counted between two and nine times. This rearrangement joins TRBV6-6 to TRBJ2-3; D call uncertain. V was pared by 7 bases and J by 10 bases, with 18 bases between. The CDR3 length is 13 residues. Germline V gene lookup returns CDR1 MNHNY and CDR2 SVGAGI (reference sequence). CDR3 sequence (DNA): TGTGCCAGCATCAACCAATTTCCTGGATCGCAGTATTTT. Translating it yields CASINQFPGSQYF.

This clonotype appeared many times. The V and J genes are TRBV5-1 and TRBJ2-5; 7 bases are a match to TRBD2. This CDR3 has 16 residues. The J segment lost 2 bases and the V segment lost 4 bases, leaving 11 bases of the junction unmatched. Germline loops: CDR1 SGHRS, CDR2 YFSETQ. The CDR3 reads CASSPPSGGLQETQYF. DNA for the CDR3: TGCGCCAGCAGCCCTCCCTCCGGGGGGTTGCAAGAGACCCAGTACTTC.

The chain employs TRBV20-1 and TRBJ2-5; D is uncertain. The V end was cut by 1 base, the J end by 1 base, with 13 bases between. CDR3 length equals 15 residues. Germline V gene data show CDR1 as DFQATT and CDR2 as SNEGSKA (reference sequence). CDR3 in amino acids: CSARVGGHIQETQYF. The DNA of the CDR3 is TGCAGTGCTAGAGTTGGCGGCCACATCCAAGAGACCCAGTACTTC.

This chain connects TRBV19 to TRBJ1-3; a weak D match, TRBD1 (6 bases). Looked up from germline, CDR1 is LNHDA and CDR2 is SQIVND (reference sequence). The ends were cut back, 9 bases at V and 0 bases at J, with 15 bases in the middle. There are 15 residues in the CDR3. The DNA for the CDR3 is TGTGCCAGCCAAGACAGGCCTAGCTCTGGAAACACCATATATTTT. As protein: CASQDRPSSGNTIYF. The full variable domain, completed using reference TRBV19 and TRBJ1-3, is DGGITQSPKYLFRKEGQNVTLSCEQNLNHDAMYWYRQDPGQGLRLIYYSQIVNDFQKGDIAEGYSVSREKKESFPLTVTSAQKNPTAFYLCASQDRPSSGNTIYFGEGSWLTVV.